The 23 T cell receptor beta chains reported below all come from one sample, sequenced in a study of monozygotic twins with inflammatory bowel disease. TCRdb re-called the 5' RACE reads and shows each CDR3 protein once, DNA omitted. This table holds approximately 400,000 distinct CDR3 sequences. Specimen: blood. All receptors derive from a human donor with ulcerative colitis or Crohn's disease, or a healthy co-twin of an affected twin (not recorded which).

The chain combines TRBV12-3 or TRBV12-4 with TRBJ1-1; TCRdb's D call, TRBD1, is unchecked because there is no DNA. This CDR3 contains 14 residues. The CDR3 sequence is CASSLVSGATEAFF.

This chain links TRBV7-3 with TRBJ2-1. The germline CDR1 and CDR2 sequences are SGHTA and FQGTGA. There are 15 residues in the CDR3. CDR3 sequence: CASSLGPHPSNEQFF.

The chain uses TRBV24-1 and TRBJ2-1; the TCRdb call, TRBD1, lacks DNA for checking. The length of the CDR3 is 16 residues. Germline loops: CDR1 KGHDR, CDR2 SFDVKD. This CDR3 is CATSDSTGVEGNEQFF.

This chain joins TRBV4-1 and TRBJ1-1; TCRdb reports TRBD1, a call that lacks DNA to check it against. Germline CDR1 is MGHRA and CDR2 is YSYEKL. The CDR3 runs to 14 residues. CDR3 amino acids: CASSQETGQGEAFF.

The genes are TRBV5-6 and TRBJ2-5. The CDR3 has 15 residues. From germline, CDR1 is SGHDT and CDR2 YYEEEE. CDR3 in amino acids: CASSKPQGWQETQYF.

The chain employs TRBV5-1 and TRBJ2-6; absent DNA, TCRdb's TRBD1 call cannot be checked. This CDR3 has 17 amino acids. Per germline, CDR1 SGHRS and CDR2 YFSETQ. CDR3 in amino acids: CASRRDRRPSGANVLTF.

The chain uses TRBV9 and TRBJ1-1. This CDR3 has 14 residues. Germline V CDR1 and CDR2: SGDLS, YYNGEE. Here the CDR3 reads CASSVVAKNTEAFF.

J is TRBJ2-7 and V is TRBV11-1; there is no DNA to check the TCRdb D call of TRBD1. The V gene's germline CDR1 is SGHAT and CDR2 FQDESV (reference sequence). The CDR3 loop spans 15 amino acids. This CDR3 is CASSLGVDREGEQYF.

The V and J genes are TRBV7-2 and TRBJ2-5; without DNA, the TCRdb call of TRBD1 cannot be checked. Germline-derived CDR1 and CDR2 are SGHTA and FQGNSA. The CDR3 has 15 residues. The CDR3 reads CASSLKAGGSETQYF.

This rearrangement joins TRBV20-1 to TRBJ1-6; the D call of TRBD1 rests on TCRdb alone, since no DNA is present to check it. The germline V gene encodes CDR1 DFQATT and CDR2 SNEGSKA (reference sequence). The CDR3 extends over 15 amino acids. CDR3: CSARDGGRTYSPLHF.

The chain has TRBV20-1 and TRBJ2-1; TCRdb names TRBD1, which stays unverified in the absence of DNA. CDR1 and CDR2 (germline): DFQATT, SNEGSKA (reference sequence). The CDR3 covers 14 residues. The CDR3: CSARRAVSYNEQFF.

J is TRBJ1-3 and V is TRBV12-3 or TRBV12-4; TCRdb outputs TRBD1, but without DNA this stays unchecked. The CDR3 loop spans 15 amino acids. CDR3 loop: CASSYGQAPGNTIYF.

The chain combines TRBV11-2 with TRBJ2-1; TCRdb gives TRBD1 as the D gene, but with no DNA this cannot be confirmed. This CDR3 region has 15 residues. CDR1 and CDR2 from the germline V gene are SGHAT and FQNNGV. The CDR3 loop reads CASSRQVSSYNEQFF.

The chain joins TRBV29-1 to TRBJ2-3; as DNA is missing, the TRBD2 call by TCRdb cannot be tested. Germline V CDR1 and CDR2: SQVTM, ANQGSEA. The CDR3 extends over 15 amino acids. The CDR3 loop reads CSVTRSGGSTDTQYF.

V usage is TRBV7-3 and J usage is TRBJ2-1; no DNA is available, so the TRBD1 call from TCRdb remains unchecked. The CDR3 has 17 residues. CDR1 and CDR2 (germline): SGHTA, FQGTGA. CDR3: CASSPKTGTSSYNEQFF. Full variable domain (remainder filled in from reference TRBV7-3 and TRBJ2-1): GAGVSQTPSNKVTEKGKYVELRCDPISGHTALYWYRQSLGQGPEFLIYFQGTGAADDSGLPNDRFFAVRPEGSVSTLKIQRTERGDSAVYLCASSPKTGTSSYNEQFFGPGTRLTVL.

J is TRBJ1-4 and V is TRBV12-3 or TRBV12-4; TCRdb's D call, TRBD1, is unchecked because there is no DNA. This CDR3 contains 14 residues. CDR3 amino acids: CASSPGQGTEKLFF.

V usage is TRBV11-3 and J usage is TRBJ2-1; TCRdb calls TRBD2, which cannot be checked without DNA. The CDR3 contains 18 residues. Germline V gives CDR1 SGHNT, CDR2 YENEEA. Here the CDR3 reads CASSSPGLAGSTYNEQFF.

V usage is TRBV6-5 and J usage is TRBJ2-2; as DNA is missing, the TRBD2 call by TCRdb cannot be tested. Germline V gene data show CDR1 as MNHEY and CDR2 as SVGAGI. The CDR3 sequence is 15 residues long. Here the CDR3 reads CASSLLAGYTGELFF.

The chain links TRBV7-6 to TRBJ2-5. This CDR3 has 15 amino acids. The germline CDR1 and CDR2 sequences are SGHVS and FNYEAQ. CDR3 sequence: CASSLVGSRRETQYF.

The chain carries TRBV5-1 and TRBJ1-1; TCRdb names TRBD1, which stays unverified in the absence of DNA. Looked up from germline, CDR1 is SGHRS and CDR2 is YFSETQ. The CDR3 runs 15 residues. The CDR3 loop reads CASSSRTGENTEAFF.

The chain employs TRBV3-1 and TRBJ2-1; TCRdb gives TRBD1 as the D gene, but with no DNA this cannot be confirmed. Germline V gene data show CDR1 as LGHDT and CDR2 as YNNKEL (reference sequence). CDR3 length equals 14 residues. CDR3 in amino acids: CASSARGIGDEQFF.

The chain is built from TRBV30 and TRBJ2-3. The CDR3 sequence is 13 residues long. Looked up from germline, CDR1 is GTSNPN and CDR2 is SVGIG (reference sequence). Here the CDR3 reads CAWGLAVADTQYF.

This chain links TRBV7-9 with TRBJ2-5; TCRdb's assignment of TRBD1 cannot be checked, as there is no DNA. From germline, CDR1 is SEHNR and CDR2 FQNEAQ (reference sequence). The CDR3 is 15 amino acids. The chain's CDR3 is CASSSGTTTVETQYF.